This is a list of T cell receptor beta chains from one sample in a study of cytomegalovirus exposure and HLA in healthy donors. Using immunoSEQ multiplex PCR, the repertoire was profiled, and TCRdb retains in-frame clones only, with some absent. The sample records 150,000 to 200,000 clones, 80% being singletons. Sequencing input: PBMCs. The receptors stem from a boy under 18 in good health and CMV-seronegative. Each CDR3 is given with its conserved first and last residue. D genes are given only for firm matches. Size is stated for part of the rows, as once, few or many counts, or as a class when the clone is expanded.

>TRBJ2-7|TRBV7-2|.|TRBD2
CASSLVGSGRPFYEQYF
TGTGCCAGCAGCTTAGTTGGCAGCGGGAGGCCTTTTTACGAGCAGTACTTC
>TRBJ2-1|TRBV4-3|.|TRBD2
CASSQDGPAGQNEQFF
TGCGCCAGCAGCCAAGACGGGCCAGCGGGGCAAAATGAGCAGTTCTTC
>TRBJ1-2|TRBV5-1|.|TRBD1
CASSFSAPGTGDGYTF
TGCGCCAGCAGCTTTTCCGCTCCCGGGACAGGGGATGGCTACACCTTC
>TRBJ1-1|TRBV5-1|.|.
CASSLHGNTEAFF
TGCGCCAGCAGCTTGCACGGGAACACTGAAGCTTTCTTT
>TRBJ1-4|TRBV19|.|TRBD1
CASSQQGTANEKLFF
TGTGCCAGTAGTCAACAGGGGACCGCTAATGAAAAACTGTTTTTT
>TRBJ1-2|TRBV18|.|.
CASSQIQGNYGYTF
TGTGCCAGCTCCCAAATTCAGGGGAACTATGGCTACACCTTC
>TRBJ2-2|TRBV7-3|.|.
CASSFFGGTGELFF
TGTGCCAGCAGCTTTTTCGGGGGCACCGGGGAGCTGTTTTTT
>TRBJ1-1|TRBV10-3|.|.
CAIRVGVATAEAFF
TGTGCCATCAGAGTAGGGGTAGCAACAGCTGAAGCTTTCTTT
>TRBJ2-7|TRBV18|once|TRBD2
CASSLSSGLVPYEQYF
TGTGCCAGCTCACTATCCTCAGGACTAGTCCCCTACGAGCAGTACTTC
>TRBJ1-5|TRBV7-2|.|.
CASSLPGNQPQHF
TGTGCCAGCAGCCTACCGGGGAATCAGCCCCAGCATTTT
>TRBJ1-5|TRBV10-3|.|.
CAISHDRQPQHF
TGTGCCATCAGCCATGACAGGCAGCCCCAGCATTTT
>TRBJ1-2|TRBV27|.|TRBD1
CASKTGTGGFYGYTF
TGTGCCAGCAAGACCGGGACAGGGGGCTTCTATGGCTACACCTTC
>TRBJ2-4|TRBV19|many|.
CASSQRAGEGNIQYF
TGTGCCAGTAGTCAACGGGCAGGGGAGGGAAACATTCAGTACTTC
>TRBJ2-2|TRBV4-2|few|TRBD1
CASSRDRGTGELFF
TGTGCCAGCAGCCGGGACAGGGGGACCGGGGAGCTGTTTTTT
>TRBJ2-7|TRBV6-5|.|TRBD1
CASSYLVRGPEQYF
TGTGCCAGCAGTTACCTGGTCAGGGGGCCGGAGCAGTACTTC
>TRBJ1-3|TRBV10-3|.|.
CAISDSYGDISGNTIYF
TGTGCCATCAGTGATAGTTACGGGGATATCTCTGGAAACACCATATATTTT
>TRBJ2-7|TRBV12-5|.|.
CASGLVDGGGASYEQYF
TGTGCTAGTGGTTTGGTAGACGGGGGTGGCGCTTCCTACGAGCAGTACTTC
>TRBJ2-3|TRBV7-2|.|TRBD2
CASSSLTSPSYTQYF
TGTGCCAGCAGCTCACTGACTAGCCCTAGCTATACGCAGTATTTT
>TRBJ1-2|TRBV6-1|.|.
CATGWTGGDGYTF
TGTGCCACCGGATGGACCGGGGGGGATGGCTACACCTTC
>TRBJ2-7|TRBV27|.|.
CASSLDPGGETYEQYF
TGTGCCAGCAGTTTAGATCCTGGCGGGGAAACCTACGAGCAGTACTTC